This T cell receptor (beta chain) was sequenced in a study of T cells after posttransplantation cyclophosphamide. The J segment lost 5 bases and the V segment lost 5 bases, leaving 8 bases of the junction unmatched. CDR1 PRHDT and CDR2 FYEKMQ come from the germline V gene (reference sequence). CDR3 size: 15 residues. The naive gate required viable CD3+CD4+ or CD3+CD8+ cells with CCR7+CD45RA+CD45RO-CD95-CD27+CD28+ phenotype. The method was immunoSEQ multiplex PCR; TCRdb's version includes in-frame clones alone and lacks a portion of them. The sample holds 23,000 or so clones, approximately 98% seen once.

The sequence was collected from a man in his forties or fifties in good health, CMV-negative, and a related stem cell transplant donor. J is TRBJ2-2 and V is TRBV13; 7 bases fit TRBD1. The material sequenced was naive CD8+ T cells sorted from PBMCs. CDR3 residues: CASSVQGSGTGELFF. DNA of the CDR3: TGTGCCAGCAGCGTACAGGGGTCGGGAACCGGGGAGCTGTTTTTT.